The entry below gives a single T cell receptor beta chain sequence along with its context. The data derive from a study of blood T cell repertoires in COVID-19. For the study at large: Collection of acute and convalescent COVID-19 samples took place in the United States, Italy and Spain. Sources were T cells, B-cell-depleted T cells, or PBMCs; the material itself was cDNA or gDNA.

V gave up 3 bases and J gave up 5 bases, with 10 bases separating them. The V gene's germline CDR1 is MNHEY and CDR2 SVGEGT. This CDR3 spans 13 amino acids. The data were produced by immunoSEQ multiplex PCR, yet TCRdb's version contains in-frame clones alone and is incomplete. The sample holds approximately 200,000 clones, roughly nine tenths seen once. The TCR comes from a man between 65 and 85 years old with acute or convalescent COVID-19. V gene TRBV6-2 or TRBV6-3 combines with J gene TRBJ1-1; D is unresolved. The sequenced sample was peripheral blood. The CDR3 DNA sequence: TGTGCCAGCAGTTATTCCGGGTTTACTGAAGCTTTCTTT. It translates to CASSYSGFTEAFF.